This T cell receptor (beta chain) stems from a study of sequential checkpoint blockade in melanoma. Study background: Patients were randomized 1:1 to nivolumab-then-ipilimumab or ipilimumab-then-nivolumab first-line. Both treatment sequences were followed by maintenance nivolumab.

Documented treatment: randomized to nivolumab then ipilimumab (arm A) or the reverse (arm B). Patients had received no earlier DNA-damaging chemotherapy. PBMC sorting kept live CD3+CD8+ cells without CD19 or CD56. Germline CDR1 and CDR2: SGHNT and YYREEE (reference sequence). This CDR3 has 15 residues. Trimming removed 3 bases at V and 1 base at J, with 11 bases between. TCRdb's copy holds only in-frame clones and misses some; the assay was immunoSEQ multiplex PCR. Altogether approximately 23,000 clones are present, around 75% being singletons, with the ten largest covering under 30%. The chain uses TRBV5-4 and TRBJ1-3; unclear D gene. Source: CD8+ T cells sorted from blood (inferred from file names), taken from a patient given nivolumab and ipilimumab in sequence. The receptor comes from a human donor with melanoma. CDR3 DNA: TGTGCCAGCAGCTATGGAGCGACGTCTGGAAACACCATATATTTT. As protein: CASSYGATSGNTIYF.